These 27 T cell receptor beta chains were all obtained from the same sample, sequenced in a study of T cell responses to AZD1222 COVID-19 vaccine. Measured with immunoSEQ multiplex PCR; TCRdb has only the in-frame clones, and not every one. The sample includes about 120,000 clones, more than 75% of them seen just once. The starting material was peripheral blood, obtained on day 0 of AZD1222 vaccination. These receptors originate from an adult in good health.

This sequence joins TRBV5-1 and TRBJ1-3; D not resolved. CDR1 and CDR2 (germline): SGHRS, YFSETQ. Trimming shortened V by 1 base and J by 0 bases, and 11 bases separated the two germline ends. This CDR3 spans 16 amino acids. The CDR3 loop reads CASSLKDFSSGNTIYF. In DNA form, the CDR3 reads TGCGCCAGCAGCTTGAAGGACTTTAGCTCTGGAAACACCATATATTTT. Supplemented by reference TRBV5-1 and TRBJ1-3, the full variable domain reads KAGVTQTPRYLIKTRGQQVTLSCSPISGHRSVSWYQQTPGQGLQFLFEYFSETQRNKGNFPGRFSGRQFSNSRSEMNVSTLELGDSALYLCASSLKDFSSGNTIYFGEGSWLTVV.

The chain recombines TRBV24-1 with TRBJ1-5; D gene ambiguous. The germline CDR1 and CDR2 sequences are KGHDR and SFDVKD. The CDR3 totals 13 residues. Trimming removed 6 bases from V and 11 bases from J, with 16 bases in between. The CDR3 is CATSSSVAPSQHF. CDR3 nucleotides: TGTGCCACCAGTAGTAGCGTGGCCCCGTCCCAGCATTTT.

The rearrangement uses TRBV3-1 (or the pseudogene TRBV3-2) and TRBJ1-6; TRBD1 aligns across 10 bases. J was trimmed by 7 bases and V by 1 base; bases with no gene match: 1. Per the germline V gene, CDR1 is LGHDT and CDR2 is YNNKEL (reference sequence). There are 15 residues in the CDR3. CDR3 coding DNA: TGTGCCAGCAGCCAAGGGGGACAGGGGAATTCACCCCTCCACTTT. Its translation is CASSQGGQGNSPLHF.

V and J are TRBV5-1 and TRBJ1-6; D not resolved. V was trimmed by 4 bases and J by 12 bases, leaving 23 bases between them. CDR3 length: 16 residues. Germline V lookup: CDR1 SGHRS, CDR2 YFSETQ. The CDR3 DNA reads as TGCGCCAGCAGCCCCATTGTGAATCTGGGAGGCGGACCCCTCCACTTT. This gives the protein CASSPIVNLGGGPLHF.

The chain has TRBV6-5 and TRBJ2-7, with TRBD2 as a possible D gene (5 bases). Trimming shortened V by 8 bases and J by 6 bases, and 20 bases separated the two germline ends. CDR1 and CDR2 (germline): MNHEY, SVGAGI. The CDR3 is 14 amino acids. The CDR3 loop reads CASGVPGLAGEQYF. In DNA form, the CDR3 reads TGTGCCAGCGGCGTTCCCGGGCTGGCGGGCGAGCAGTACTTC.

The J gene is TRBJ1-1, the V gene TRBV6-6; D ambiguous. From germline, CDR1 is MNHNY and CDR2 SVGAGI (reference sequence). The CDR3 length is 13 residues. Trimming stripped 0 bases from V and 4 bases from J, with 6 bases between. This CDR3 reads CASSYSAGTEAFF. The CDR3 coding sequence is TGTGCCAGCAGTTACTCCGCAGGCACTGAAGCTTTCTTT.

The chain recombines TRBV5-1 with TRBJ2-2, with a tentative D call TRBD1 (6 bases). Trimming cost V 0 bases and J 3 bases, with 9 bases left between them. The CDR3 contains 15 residues. Germline loops: CDR1 SGHRS, CDR2 YFSETQ. The CDR3, as DNA: TGCGCCAGCAGCTTGGAAGGGGGTGACACCGGGGAGCTGTTTTTT. Protein: CASSLEGGDTGELFF.

The genes are TRBV20-1 and TRBJ2-1; the D is unclear. Germline CDR1 DFQATT, CDR2 SNEGSKA (reference sequence). With 3 bases removed from V and 4 bases from J, the gap between germline ends came to 7 bases. CDR3 length: 12 residues. CDR3 residues: CSASVQYNEQFF. CDR3 in DNA: TGCAGTGCTAGTGTACAGTACAATGAGCAGTTCTTC.

This chain uses TRBV28 with TRBJ2-1; unclear D gene. The germline V gene has CDR1 MDHEN and CDR2 SYDVKM. This CDR3 comprises 14 residues. V dropped 1 base and J dropped 7 bases, with 11 bases sitting between them. As DNA, the CDR3 is TGTGCCAGCAGTTTATCCAGCAGCTGGAATGAGCAGTTCTTC. Its translation is CASSLSSSWNEQFF.

The chain is built from TRBV18 and TRBJ2-1; TRBD2 agrees at 10 bases. The germline gives CDR1 KGHSH, CDR2 LQKENI. The CDR3 loop spans 15 amino acids. V lost 10 bases, J lost 5 bases, and 11 bases stayed unmatched. The CDR3: CATVHEAGGDNEQFF. CDR3 nucleotides: TGTGCCACCGTCCATGAAGCGGGAGGGGACAATGAGCAGTTCTTC.

The chain combines TRBV10-3 with TRBJ2-2; the match to TRBD2 covers 8 bases. The germline V gene encodes CDR1 ENHRY and CDR2 SYGVKD. V lost 11 bases to trimming and J lost 0 bases; unmatched junction nucleotides: 5. This CDR3 region has 14 residues. The CDR3 DNA reads as TGTGCCGCCTCTAGCGGGCCGAACACCGGGGAGCTGTTTTTT. This encodes CAASSGPNTGELFF.

The chain carries TRBV3-1 (or the pseudogene TRBV3-2) and TRBJ1-2; maybe TRBD1 (5 bases). This CDR3 is 15 amino acids long. Germline values: CDR1 LGHDT, CDR2 YNNKEL (reference sequence). Trimming took off 3 bases at V and 2 bases at J, with 13 bases between the two ends. The CDR3 DNA sequence: TGTGCCAGCAGCCAGAGGGGAAGGGACAACTATGGCTACACCTTC. It encodes CASSQRGRDNYGYTF.

V gene TRBV19 combines with J gene TRBJ1-5; D unresolved. V gave up 3 bases and J gave up 2 bases, with 17 bases separating them. CDR3 length equals 17 residues. The germline gives CDR1 LNHDA, CDR2 SQIVND (reference sequence). The chain's CDR3 is CASSIGRASLGNQPQHF. The CDR3 bases are TGTGCCAGTAGTATTGGCCGGGCCAGTTTAGGCAATCAGCCCCAGCATTTT. Together with reference TRBV19 and TRBJ1-5, the CDR3 gives the full variable domain: DGGITQSPKYLFRKEGQNVTLSCEQNLNHDAMYWYRQDPGQGLRLIYYSQIVNDFQKGDIAEGYSVSREKKESFPLTVTSAQKNPTAFYLCASSIGRASLGNQPQHFGDGTRLSIL.

The chain combines TRBV5-1 with TRBJ2-1; TRBD2 matches at 11 bases. The CDR3 length is 15 residues. Germline V gene lookup returns CDR1 SGHRS and CDR2 YFSETQ. Germline trimming cut 4 bases from V and 5 bases from J; bases unmatched to any gene: 5. The CDR3 loop is CASSIGTSGDNEQFF. As DNA, the CDR3 is TGCGCCAGCAGCATAGGGACTAGCGGAGACAATGAGCAGTTCTTC.

The chain recombines TRBV7-9 with TRBJ1-1; a weak D match, TRBD1 (6 bases). Trimming took 5 bases from V and 5 from J, leaving 12 bases between them. The CDR3 contains 13 residues. The germline gives CDR1 SEHNR, CDR2 FQNEAQ (reference sequence). The CDR3 coding sequence is TGTGCCAGCAGCCTACAGGGTGGAACTGAAGCTTTCTTT. Translated, it gives CASSLQGGTEAFF.

The genes are TRBV7-6 and TRBJ2-3; TRBD2 matches at 8 bases. The CDR3 is 16 residues long. The ends lost 5 bases at V and 2 bases at J; junction bases unmatched: 9. Per germline, CDR1 SGHVS and CDR2 FNYEAQ. The CDR3 sequence: CASSLLAGGTTDTQYF. For the CDR3, the DNA is TGTGCCAGCAGCCTGTTGGCGGGAGGCACCACAGATACGCAGTATTTT.

This clone was observed a handful of times. This rearrangement joins TRBV7-9 to TRBJ2-3, with TRBD2 identical over 11 bases. CDR3 size: 16 residues. Trimming cost V 5 bases and J 1 base; bases outside gene matches: 5. Germline assignment: CDR1 SEHNR and CDR2 FQNEAQ (reference sequence). The DNA of the CDR3 is TGTGCCAGCAGCCCGCCGGGACTAGCGGGCACAGATACGCAGTATTTT. This translates into CASSPPGLAGTDTQYF. Filled out from reference TRBV7-9 and TRBJ2-3, the complete variable domain reads DTGVSQNPRHKITKRGQNVTFRCDPISEHNRLYWYRQTLGQGPEFLTYFQNEAQLEKSRLLSDRFSAERPKGSFSTLEIQRTEQGDSAMYLCASSPPGLAGTDTQYFGPGTRLTVL.

J is TRBJ1-4 and V is TRBV2; D not certain. Trimming took 5 bases from V and 1 from J, leaving 5 bases between them. CDR1 and CDR2 (germline): SNHLY, FYNNEI. CDR3 length: 13 residues. The CDR3 loop reads CASSRGTNEKLFF. In DNA form, the CDR3 reads TGTGCCAGCAGTCGGGGAACTAATGAAAAACTGTTTTTT.

The chain links TRBV9 to TRBJ1-1, with D possibly TRBD1 on 5 matching bases. The CDR3 is 15 amino acids. Trimming left V 1 base short and J 4 bases short, with 14 bases between. Germline-derived CDR1 and CDR2 are SGDLS and YYNGEE. The CDR3 DNA reads as TGTGCCAGCAGCGTAAACACAGGCGGTAGCACTGAAGCTTTCTTT. It yields the protein CASSVNTGGSTEAFF.

This chain uses TRBV5-1 with TRBJ2-1; D is unresolved. The germline V gene has CDR1 SGHRS and CDR2 YFSETQ. Trimming cost V 4 bases and J 5 bases, with 10 bases left between them. The CDR3 has 13 residues. The CDR3 DNA follows: TGCGCCAGCAGCACTCTAAGCAACAATGAGCAGTTCTTC. As protein: CASSTLSNNEQFF.

This chain uses TRBV19 with TRBJ1-4, with D unclear. The germline V and J ends were trimmed by 5 bases and 5 bases, with 24 bases remaining between them. From germline, CDR1 is LNHDA and CDR2 SQIVND (reference sequence). This CDR3 is 18 amino acids long. CDR3 protein: CASSFRATSRIKNEKLFF. The CDR3 DNA is TGTGCCAGTAGTTTTAGAGCGACAAGCCGAATAAAAAATGAAAAACTGTTTTTT. Filled out from reference TRBV19 and TRBJ1-4, the complete variable domain reads DGGITQSPKYLFRKEGQNVTLSCEQNLNHDAMYWYRQDPGQGLRLIYYSQIVNDFQKGDIAEGYSVSREKKESFPLTVTSAQKNPTAFYLCASSFRATSRIKNEKLFFGSGTQLSVL.

The chain employs TRBV27 and TRBJ2-2, with TRBD2 as a possible D gene (6 bases). V lost 3 bases and J lost 7, with 12 bases in between. Germline lookup yields CDR1 MNHEY and CDR2 SMNVEV (reference sequence). This CDR3 region has 14 residues. The CDR3 is CASSLAGRVGELFF. The CDR3 bases are TGTGCCAGCAGTTTGGCGGGAAGGGTCGGGGAGCTGTTTTTT.

In this sample, this clone turned up a few times. The chain combines TRBV28 with TRBJ1-4; D gene ambiguous. Trimming shortened V by 7 bases and J by 7 bases, and 13 bases separated the two germline ends. The CDR3 spans 13 residues. Germline V CDR1 and CDR2: MDHEN, SYDVKM. In DNA, the CDR3 is TGTGCCAGCAAGGCCCGTCTAGGTGAAAAACTGTTTTTT. Residues: CASKARLGEKLFF.

The chain links TRBV11-1 to TRBJ2-7; 8 bases align to TRBD1. CDR1 SGHAT and CDR2 FQDESV come from the germline V gene (reference sequence). V trimming: 5 bases; J trimming: 5 bases; junction bases outside the gene matches: 5. CDR3 length: 13 residues. The CDR3 spells CASSPRDRHEQYF. The CDR3 region has the DNA TGTGCCAGCAGCCCCAGGGACAGGCACGAGCAGTACTTC.

J is TRBJ1-1 and V is TRBV6-2 or TRBV6-3; D is unresolved. Germline V gene lookup returns CDR1 MNHEY and CDR2 SVGEGT. The V end was cut by 0 bases, the J end by 4 bases, with 9 bases between. The CDR3 extends over 14 amino acids. The CDR3 protein is CASSYSSLGTEAFF. CDR3 sequence (DNA): TGTGCCAGCAGTTACTCCTCTCTGGGCACTGAAGCTTTCTTT.

V usage is TRBV7-2 and J usage is TRBJ2-2, with D maybe TRBD1 (6 bases). CDR1 and CDR2 from the germline V gene are SGHTA and FQGNSA. Trimming removed 7 bases at V and 2 bases at J, with 20 bases between. The CDR3 spans 17 residues. As DNA, the CDR3 is TGTGCCAGCATCCTGGGGGCCCTAGGGGCTAACACCGGGGAGCTGTTTTTT. Translating gives CASILGALGANTGELFF.

This chain uses TRBV5-1 with TRBJ2-7; 8 bases align to TRBD1. Losses at the gene ends were 0 bases for V and 6 bases for J; bases not matched to a gene: 14. The V gene's germline CDR1 is SGHRS and CDR2 YFSETQ. The CDR3 length is 17 residues. The CDR3 DNA follows: TGCGCCAGCAGCTTGGTGGGCGTGGGACAGGCCCTTCGCGAGCAGTACTTC. It is translated as CASSLVGVGQALREQYF.